These T cell receptor beta chains were read from a single sample in a study of cytomegalovirus exposure and HLA in healthy donors. Sequenced by immunoSEQ multiplex PCR; TCRdb stores in-frame clones only, minus some. The table has 200,000 to 250,000 clones, over 70% seen once. Sequenced input: PBMCs. These receptors were collected from a woman aged 60-75 years in good health and CMV-seropositive. Both conserved end residues are part of each CDR3. Each record gives: J gene, V gene, clone size, D gene, CDR3 DNA, CDR3 protein. A D gene is named only where the DNA matches it firmly. Not every row has a clone size; where given, it reads once, few, many or a size class.

J gene: TRBJ2-5
V gene: TRBV7-2
clone size: .
D gene: TRBD1
CDR3 DNA: TGTGCCAGCAGCTCCCGGGACAGGGTGGGAGAGCAGTACTTC
CDR3 protein: CASSSRDRVGEQYF

J gene: TRBJ2-7
V gene: TRBV20-1
clone size: .
D gene: .
CDR3 DNA: TGCAGTGCTAGAGAACACTACGAGCAGTACTTC
CDR3 protein: CSAREHYEQYF

J gene: TRBJ2-2
V gene: TRBV7-3
clone size: once
D gene: TRBD2
CDR3 DNA: TGTGCCAGCAGCTTAAGGAGCGGGGGGGCCACCGGGGAGCTGTTTTTT
CDR3 protein: CASSLRSGGATGELFF

J gene: TRBJ1-3
V gene: TRBV5-1
clone size: .
D gene: .
CDR3 DNA: TGCGCCAGCAGCTTACAGGGATTTGGAAACACCATATATTTT
CDR3 protein: CASSLQGFGNTIYF

J gene: TRBJ1-5
V gene: TRBV30
clone size: .
D gene: .
CDR3 DNA: TGTGCCTGGAGTGTACTTGAGGGCGGGCGCAATCAGCCCCAGCATTTT
CDR3 protein: CAWSVLEGGRNQPQHF

J gene: TRBJ1-3
V gene: TRBV7-9
clone size: .
D gene: TRBD1
CDR3 DNA: TGTGCCATGGCGACAGGGGCTGGAAACACCATATATTTT
CDR3 protein: CAMATGAGNTIYF

J gene: TRBJ1-2
V gene: TRBV19
clone size: .
D gene: .
CDR3 DNA: TGTGCCAGTAGTATAGGGCAGAGCTTGAGGGGCTACACCTTC
CDR3 protein: CASSIGQSLRGYTF

J gene: TRBJ2-5
V gene: TRBV10-3
clone size: .
D gene: .
CDR3 DNA: TGTGCCATCAGTGAGTATGCGGGACCGCTCCAAGAGACCCAGTACTTC
CDR3 protein: CAISEYAGPLQETQYF

J gene: TRBJ2-1
V gene: TRBV30
clone size: once
D gene: TRBD2
CDR3 DNA: TGTGCCTGGAGCGGGACTAGCGGGAGTGGGGGCTCCTACAATGAGCAGTTCTTC
CDR3 protein: CAWSGTSGSGGSYNEQFF

J gene: TRBJ2-5
V gene: TRBV5-8
clone size: .
D gene: .
CDR3 DNA: TGTGCCAGCAGCTTCCAGGGGGGCGAGACCCAGTACTTC
CDR3 protein: CASSFQGGETQYF

J gene: TRBJ2-5
V gene: TRBV19
clone size: .
D gene: TRBD2
CDR3 DNA: TGTGCCAGTAGTATGCTGAGCGGGGTGGGAGAGACCCAGTACTTC
CDR3 protein: CASSMLSGVGETQYF

J gene: TRBJ1-1
V gene: TRBV7-3
clone size: .
D gene: TRBD1
CDR3 DNA: TGTGCCAGCAGCTTAACCTCAGGGGGCACTGAAGCTTTCTTT
CDR3 protein: CASSLTSGGTEAFF

J gene: TRBJ1-1
V gene: TRBV18
clone size: .
D gene: TRBD1
CDR3 DNA: TGTGCCAGCCGGACAGGAGAACCCACTGAAGCTTTCTTT
CDR3 protein: CASRTGEPTEAFF

J gene: TRBJ2-5
V gene: TRBV30
clone size: few
D gene: TRBD2
CDR3 DNA: TGTGCCTGGAGTTGGGAGGGCGAGACCCAGTACTTC
CDR3 protein: CAWSWEGETQYF

J gene: TRBJ2-2
V gene: TRBV11-2
clone size: .
D gene: .
CDR3 DNA: TGTGCCAGCAGCTTCCAGGACTACACCGGGGAGCTGTTTTTT
CDR3 protein: CASSFQDYTGELFF

J gene: TRBJ1-1
V gene: TRBV7-8
clone size: .
D gene: TRBD1
CDR3 DNA: TGTGCCAGCAGCTCGTATAGGACAGGGCGCACTGAAGCTTTCTTT
CDR3 protein: CASSSYRTGRTEAFF

J gene: TRBJ2-1
V gene: TRBV6-1
clone size: .
D gene: TRBD2
CDR3 DNA: TGTGCCAGCAGTTCACTAGCGGGAGGGTACAATGAGCAGTTCTTC
CDR3 protein: CASSSLAGGYNEQFF

J gene: TRBJ2-7
V gene: TRBV5-1
clone size: .
D gene: TRBD2
CDR3 DNA: TGCGCCAGCAGCTTCGGGACTAGCGAGTCCTACGAGCAGTACTTC
CDR3 protein: CASSFGTSESYEQYF